A single sample is the source of the 18 T cell receptor beta chains below, sequenced in a study of T cell changes during pregnancy in multiple sclerosis. Sequencing used immunoSEQ multiplex PCR; TCRdb keeps in-frame clones, though not all of them. The sample includes around 31,000 clones, over 85% seen only once; the top ten take around 0.67%. This specimen was CD4+ T cells from peripheral blood mononuclear cells, taken in the first trimester of pregnancy. The receptor set was obtained from a female donor with multiple sclerosis, enrolled in a pregnancy study.

The V call is TRBV5-4, the J call TRBJ1-2; 7 positions agree with TRBD1. V shed 2 bases, J shed 5 bases, and the junction held 3 bases outside the gene matches. CDR1 and CDR2 (germline): SGHNT, YYREEE (reference sequence). The CDR3 has 13 amino acids. The CDR3 spells CASSLDREYGYTF. Written as DNA, the CDR3 is TGTGCCAGCAGCTTAGACAGGGAGTATGGCTACACCTTC.

The chain recombines TRBV20-1 with TRBJ1-1; tentative D call: TRBD1 (6 bases). Deletions cut 3 bases from V and 5 bases from J, with 7 bases between. CDR1 is DFQATT, CDR2 SNEGSKA, per germline (reference sequence). This CDR3 is built from 11 residues. This CDR3 is CSARGATEAFF. CDR3 sequence (DNA): TGCAGTGCTAGGGGGGCAACTGAAGCTTTCTTT.

Written as DNA, the CDR3 is TGTGCCAGCAGCTACGTACGACTAGCGGGGGGCGGTGAGCAGTTCTTC. Amino acid sequence: CASSYVRLAGGGEQFF. This chain uses TRBV7-2 with TRBJ2-1; 13 nucleotides align to TRBD2. Germline V gene data show CDR1 as SGHTA and CDR2 as FQGNSA. J gave up 9 bases and V 4 bases, and 9 bases lay outside the gene matches. This CDR3 has 16 amino acids.

This clone appeared a few times. The chain joins TRBV9 to TRBJ1-1; a possible D gene is TRBD1 (6 bases). The CDR3 totals 14 residues. Trimming removed 6 bases from V and 0 bases from J, with 12 bases in between. Germline loops: CDR1 SGDLS, CDR2 YYNGEE. CDR3 DNA: TGTGCCAGCAACCCGGGACACATGAACACTGAAGCTTTCTTT. Translated: CASNPGHMNTEAFF.

V and J are TRBV10-3 and TRBJ2-5, with D possibly matching TRBD2 (6 bases). Deletions cut 9 bases from V and 5 bases from J, with 13 bases between. Germline V gene data show CDR1 as ENHRY and CDR2 as SYGVKD. The CDR3 is 12 amino acids. CDR3 bases: TGTGCCATAAGGGAGGCGGGGGAGACCCAGTACTTC. This gives the protein CAIREAGETQYF.

The chain is built from TRBV7-6 and TRBJ2-7, with a weak D call TRBD1 (6 bases). V was pared by 4 bases and J by 3 bases, with 13 bases between. The CDR3 has 14 amino acids. CDR1 and CDR2 (germline): SGHVS, FNYEAQ. This chain's CDR3 is CASSSRVRGYEQYF. In nucleotides, the CDR3 is TGTGCCAGCAGCTCACGGGTCAGGGGCTACGAGCAGTACTTC. The full variable domain, with the rest looked up from reference TRBV7-6 and TRBJ2-7, is GAGVSQSPRYKVTKRGQDVALRCDPISGHVSLYWYRQALGQGPEFLTYFNYEAQQDKSGLPNDRFSAERPEGSISTLTIQRTEQRDSAMYRCASSSRVRGYEQYFGPGTRLTVT.

The genes are TRBV4-2 and TRBJ1-5; D remains ambiguous. The CDR3 covers 15 residues. V lost 1 base, J lost 7 bases, and 14 bases lay in between. Germline V gene lookup returns CDR1 LGHNA and CDR2 YNFKEQ. CDR3 in DNA: TGTGCCAGCAGCCAAGGGGCGGGGAAGAGGCAGCCCCAGCATTTT. As protein: CASSQGAGKRQPQHF.

This clone was found once. This rearrangement joins TRBV10-3 to TRBJ2-5, with D possibly being TRBD1 (6 bases). This CDR3 is built from 12 residues. Per germline, CDR1 ENHRY and CDR2 SYGVKD. Trimming pared 6 bases from V and 5 bases from J, leaving 10 bases between. This CDR3 reads CAISQQGETQYF. CDR3 DNA sequence: TGTGCCATCAGCCAGCAGGGGGAGACCCAGTACTTC.

This chain uses TRBV10-1 with TRBJ1-6, with D possibly being TRBD1 (5 bases). The V end was cut by 1 base, the J end by 0 bases, with 10 bases between. Germline CDR1 is WNHNN and CDR2 is SYGVQD (reference sequence). CDR3 length: 17 residues. The CDR3 bases are TGCGCCAGCAGTGAGTATAGGGGAAGCTCCTATAATTCACCCCTCCACTTT. Its translation: CASSEYRGSSYNSPLHF.

This chain links TRBV6-5 with TRBJ2-2; no definite D call. The V end was cut by 0 bases, the J end by 2 bases, with 10 bases between. Germline loops: CDR1 MNHEY, CDR2 SVGAGI. CDR3 length: 16 amino acids. In DNA, the CDR3 is TGTGCCAGCAGTTACTCTATACATCGAAACACCGGGGAGCTGTTTTTT. Protein sequence: CASSYSIHRNTGELFF.

The rearrangement joins TRBV28 to TRBJ2-1; D remains unclear. This CDR3 region has 12 residues. V was pared by 3 bases and J by 7 bases, with 7 bases between. The V gene's germline CDR1 is MDHEN and CDR2 SYDVKM. Written as DNA, the CDR3 is TGTGCCAGCAGTTTTCACTCTAATGAGCAGTTCTTC. Translated, it gives CASSFHSNEQFF.

CDR3 sequence (DNA): TGTGCCAGCTCCCTCGGGTACCAAGAGACCCAGTACTTC. It yields the protein CASSLGYQETQYF. The chain couples TRBV18 to TRBJ2-5; D is uncertain. This CDR3 is built from 13 residues. Germline lookup yields CDR1 KGHSH and CDR2 LQKENI. Trimming shortened V by 6 bases and J by 0 bases, and 8 bases separated the two germline ends.

J is TRBJ1-1 and V is TRBV6-1, with 7 nucleotides matching TRBD1. This CDR3 has 11 amino acids. The V gene's germline CDR1 is MNHNS and CDR2 SASEGT. J gave up 10 bases and V 10 bases, and 9 bases lay outside the gene matches. The CDR3 nucleotides are TGTGCCATACTACAGGGGATACGAGCTTTCTTT. Amino acids: CAILQGIRAFF.

The V call is TRBV11-2, the J call TRBJ1-1; 12 positions match TRBD1. The length of the CDR3 is 16 residues. Germline loops: CDR1 SGHAT, CDR2 FQNNGV. V lost 4 bases, J lost 0 bases, and 3 bases stayed unmatched. DNA for the CDR3: TGTGCCAGCAGCTCGGGACAGGGGGCCCTGAACACTGAAGCTTTCTTT. Translated: CASSSGQGALNTEAFF.

V gene TRBV6-6 combines with J gene TRBJ1-3; no clear D gene. This CDR3 is 12 amino acids long. V dropped 5 bases and J dropped 8 bases, with 10 bases sitting between them. Germline V gene data show CDR1 as MNHNY and CDR2 as SVGAGI (reference sequence). In DNA, the CDR3 is TGTGCCAGCAGTCCACTCGGAGACACCATATATTTT. This gives the protein CASSPLGDTIYF.

This clone was found once. This chain connects TRBV18 to TRBJ1-4, with a possible D match to TRBD1 (5 bases). The CDR3 contains 14 residues. The V gene's germline CDR1 is KGHSH and CDR2 LQKENI. Trimming took 4 bases from V and 5 from J, leaving 11 bases between them. CDR3 residues: CASSLMGLNEKLFF. CDR3 in DNA: TGTGCCAGCTCACTAATGGGGCTGAATGAAAAACTGTTTTTT. The variable domain in full, with the rest retrieved from reference TRBV18 and TRBJ1-4, is NAGVMQNPRHLVRRRGQEARLRCSPMKGHSHVYWYRQLPEEGLKFMVYLQKENIIDESGMPKERFSAEFPKEGPSILRIQQVVRGDSAAYFCASSLMGLNEKLFFGSGTQLSVL.

This chain connects TRBV5-3 to TRBJ2-5; TRBD1 agrees at 7 bases. TRBV5-3 falls under the ORF class, with uncertain function. The CDR3 sequence is 15 residues long. V was pared by 4 bases and J by 5 bases, with 11 bases of the junction left unmatched. The CDR3 DNA reads TGTGCCAGAAGCCCAGAGCTGGACAGGTTGGAGACCCAGTACTTC. Encoded protein: CARSPELDRLETQYF.

This clone was recorded only once. This chain joins TRBV7-2 and TRBJ2-5; D call uncertain. CDR1 and CDR2 (germline): SGHTA, FQGNSA. Trimming removed 5 bases at V and 5 bases at J, with 9 bases between. This CDR3 has 12 residues. The CDR3 loop reads CASSLLLETQYF. The CDR3 nucleotides are TGTGCCAGCAGCCTCCTCCTTGAGACCCAGTACTTC. Full variable domain (remainder filled in from reference TRBV7-2 and TRBJ2-5): GAGVSQSPSNKVTEKGKDVELRCDPISGHTALYWYRQSLGQGLEFLIYFQGNSAPDKSGLPSDRFSAERTGGSVSTLTIQRTQQEDSAVYLCASSLLLETQYFGPGTRLLVL.